These 25 T cell receptor beta chains were sequenced from one sample in a study of T cell changes during pregnancy in multiple sclerosis. The data were produced by immunoSEQ multiplex PCR, yet TCRdb's version contains in-frame clones alone and is incomplete. In the table there are about 23,000 clones, approximately 90% of which are singletons. Sample: CD8+ T cells from peripheral blood mononuclear cells, taken in the first trimester of pregnancy. Receptors were obtained from a female donor with multiple sclerosis, enrolled in a pregnancy study.

This chain joins TRBV11-2 and TRBJ2-7; D perhaps matches TRBD2 (5 bases). Trimming removed 5 bases at V and 9 bases at J, with 17 bases between. Per the germline V gene, CDR1 is SGHAT and CDR2 is FQNNGV. This CDR3 region has 13 residues. Here the CDR3 reads CASSPPRVVRQYF. The CDR3 DNA reads TGTGCCAGCAGCCCGCCGAGGGTGGTCCGGCAGTACTTC.

The chain's CDR3 is CAISELREGKNEQFF. The CDR3 nucleotides read TGTGCCATCAGTGAGTTGCGGGAGGGTAAAAATGAGCAGTTCTTC. This chain links TRBV10-3 with TRBJ2-1; 9 nucleotides align to TRBD2. There are 15 residues in the CDR3. After removal of 1 base from V and 7 bases from J, the junction contained 5 bases not matched to a gene. Germline values: CDR1 ENHRY, CDR2 SYGVKD.

J is TRBJ2-2 and V is TRBV12-5; TRBD2 aligns across 13 bases. The length of the CDR3 is 17 residues. Germline CDR1 is LGHNT and CDR2 is FRNRAP. J lost 3 bases, V lost 6 bases, and 7 bases had no gene match. The CDR3 spells CASGWTSGSMDTGELFF. DNA of the CDR3: TGTGCTAGTGGGTGGACTAGCGGGAGTATGGACACCGGGGAGCTGTTTTTT.

The rearrangement joins TRBV7-9 to TRBJ2-7, with D possibly TRBD2 on 5 matching bases. Per the germline V gene, CDR1 is SEHNR and CDR2 is FQNEAQ (reference sequence). The length of the CDR3 is 15 residues. Trimming cost V 4 bases and J 2 bases, with 15 bases left between them. Here the CDR3 reads CASSSLRETPYEQYF. DNA for the CDR3: TGTGCCAGCAGCTCCTTGAGGGAGACCCCCTACGAGCAGTACTTC.

V and J are TRBV9 and TRBJ1-2; TRBD1 is a possible D gene (5 bases). Germline lookup yields CDR1 SGDLS and CDR2 YYNGEE. This CDR3 comprises 11 residues. Between the trimmed V and J ends, which lost 6 bases and 5 bases, there was a span of 8 bases. The CDR3 spells CASKGVYGYTF. In DNA form, the CDR3 reads TGTGCCAGCAAAGGGGTATATGGCTACACCTTC.

The gene calls are TRBV5-1 and TRBJ2-5, with TRBD1 matching 7 bases. The CDR3 spans 16 residues. Per the germline V gene, CDR1 is SGHRS and CDR2 is YFSETQ. V dropped 1 base and J dropped 5; count of bases not matched to a gene: 11. CDR3 protein: CASSLSAGGLAETQYF. DNA of the CDR3: TGCGCCAGCAGCTTGTCAGCAGGGGGTTTGGCGGAGACCCAGTACTTC.

V and J are TRBV27 and TRBJ1-1, with D hard to call. This CDR3 comprises 12 residues. Trimming pared 2 bases from V and 6 bases from J, leaving 7 bases between. CDR1 and CDR2 from the germline V gene are MNHEY and SMNVEV (reference sequence). This chain's CDR3 is CASSLTGSEAFF. Written as DNA, the CDR3 is TGTGCCAGCAGTTTAACGGGTTCTGAAGCTTTCTTT.

This chain joins TRBV6-5 and TRBJ2-1, with TRBD2 matching over 8 bases. The CDR3 spans 14 residues. Germline CDR1 is MNHEY and CDR2 is SVGAGI. With 3 bases clipped from V and 4 bases from J, the junction kept 2 bases outside the gene matches. CDR3 amino acids: CASSYRGGYNEQFF. The CDR3 nucleotides are TGTGCCAGCAGTTATCGGGGGGGATACAATGAGCAGTTCTTC.

This clone was seen just once. The V call is TRBV6-5, the J call TRBJ1-1; no definite D call. CDR3 length: 12 amino acids. The germline CDR1 and CDR2 sequences are MNHEY and SVGAGI. V was trimmed by 6 bases and J by 4 bases, leaving 9 bases between them. The CDR3 coding sequence is TGTGCCAGCAGCCCTACGGGCACTGAAGCTTTCTTT. It translates to CASSPTGTEAFF.

The rearrangement links TRBV28 to TRBJ2-7; 14 nucleotides agree with TRBD2. The ends lost 2 bases at V and 2 bases at J; junction bases unmatched: 2. Germline values: CDR1 MDHEN, CDR2 SYDVKM. This CDR3 has 16 amino acids. The CDR3 DNA reads as TGTGCCAGCAGTTTAGGGACTAGCGGGAGAGCCTACGAGCAGTACTTC. This gives the protein CASSLGTSGRAYEQYF.

The V and J genes are TRBV21-1 and TRBJ2-7; the D segment call TRBD2 is taken from the table without a DNA check. TRBV21-1 is flagged as a pseudogene. This CDR3 contains 15 residues. CDR3 nucleotide sequence: TGTGCCAGCAGCAAAGGAGCGGGTATATCCTACGAGCAGTACTTC. The encoded protein is CASSKGAGISYEQYF.

The chain is built from TRBV7-9 and TRBJ1-2, with D tentatively TRBD1 (5 bases). The V end was cut by 3 bases, the J end by 2 bases, with 13 bases between. Germline CDR1 and CDR2: SEHNR and FQNEAQ (reference sequence). This CDR3 comprises 15 residues. The CDR3 region has the DNA TGTGCCAGCAGCTTGAGTATCGACAGAAACTATGGCTACACCTTC. Protein product: CASSLSIDRNYGYTF.

This chain connects TRBV7-9 to TRBJ2-1; 7 bases agree with TRBD2. The CDR3 loop spans 14 amino acids. The V gene's germline CDR1 is SEHNR and CDR2 FQNEAQ (reference sequence). Unmatched junction bases numbered 10, after V lost 5 bases and J lost 9 bases. The CDR3 reads CASSPPVSGTEQFF. In DNA form, the CDR3 reads TGTGCCAGCAGCCCCCCGGTAAGCGGGACTGAGCAGTTCTTC.

This chain uses TRBV13 with TRBJ2-1, with 9 bases matching TRBD2. CDR3 length equals 15 residues. The V and J ends lost 3 bases and 5 bases, in that order; junction bases with no gene match: 5. Germline-derived CDR1 and CDR2 are PRHDT and FYEKMQ (reference sequence). The CDR3 here is CASSFSGSRDNEQFF. The CDR3 DNA reads as TGTGCCAGCAGCTTTAGCGGGAGCAGGGACAATGAGCAGTTCTTC.

This chain connects TRBV19 to TRBJ2-7; D is perhaps TRBD1 (5 bases). CDR1 is LNHDA, CDR2 SQIVND, per germline (reference sequence). V gave up 6 bases and J gave up 4 bases, with 13 bases separating them. The CDR3 is made up of 13 amino acids. CDR3 region: CASSPSSGYEQYF. CDR3 DNA: TGTGCCAGTAGCCCCAGTTCAGGGTACGAGCAGTACTTC.

The rearrangement joins TRBV27 to TRBJ1-1; perhaps TRBD1 as D (5 bases). Germline values: CDR1 MNHEY, CDR2 SMNVEV (reference sequence). V was cut by 8 bases and J by 6 bases, with 16 bases left in between. The CDR3 consists of 13 residues. This CDR3 reads CASRDFKLAEAFF. The CDR3 nucleotides are TGTGCCAGCCGGGACTTCAAATTGGCTGAAGCTTTCTTT.

The rearrangement uses TRBV7-2 and TRBJ2-1; D gene uncertain. Germline V lookup: CDR1 SGHTA, CDR2 FQGNSA. This CDR3 region has 16 residues. With 5 bases removed from V and 5 bases from J, the gap between germline ends came to 19 bases. Here the CDR3 DNA reads TGTGCCAGCAGCCTAGAGCCGCGTTCAGGTGACAATGAGCAGTTCTTC. The encoded protein is CASSLEPRSGDNEQFF.

As regards this clone: The junction departs from germline at one end; a sequencing error may be responsible. The chain carries TRBV7-7 and TRBJ2-1; 9 bases match TRBD1. Looked up from germline, CDR1 is SSHAT and CDR2 is FNYEAQ (reference sequence). This CDR3 has 13 residues. As DNA, the CDR3 is TGTGCTAGCAGCCAGGGACAGGGCGATGAGCAGTTCTTC. This codes for CASSQGQGDEQFF.

J is TRBJ2-7 and V is TRBV27, with D maybe TRBD2 (6 bases). Trimming took off 5 bases at V and 3 bases at J, with 11 bases between the two ends. Per the germline V gene, CDR1 is MNHEY and CDR2 is SMNVEV (reference sequence). This CDR3 is built from 13 residues. The CDR3 DNA reads as TGTGCCAGCAGTCCCCTGGGGGGCTACGAGCAGTACTTC. It is translated as CASSPLGGYEQYF.

The genes are TRBV5-1 and TRBJ2-1, with 7 bases identical to TRBD2. V dropped 0 bases and J dropped 1; count of bases not matched to a gene: 13. CDR1 SGHRS and CDR2 YFSETQ come from the germline V gene. The CDR3 covers 19 residues. CDR3 loop: CASSLEWRERRKSYNEQFF. CDR3 in DNA: TGCGCCAGCAGCTTGGAGTGGCGGGAGAGGCGTAAGTCCTACAATGAGCAGTTCTTC.

The gene calls are TRBV29-1 and TRBJ2-7; 7 positions agree with TRBD2. This CDR3 is built from 11 residues. Per germline, CDR1 SQVTM and CDR2 ANQGSEA. J gave up 4 bases and V 3 bases, and 0 bases lay outside the gene matches. The CDR3 protein is CSVERGYEQYF. The DNA of the CDR3 is TGCAGCGTTGAGCGGGGGTACGAGCAGTACTTC.

This clone has a single count. The genes are TRBV19 and TRBJ2-1; D is possibly TRBD2 (6 bases). The CDR3 sequence is 16 residues long. The germline gives CDR1 LNHDA, CDR2 SQIVND (reference sequence). Trimming removed 3 bases at V and 2 bases at J, with 14 bases between. The CDR3 DNA sequence: TGTGCCAGTAGTATCGAATCTAGCGAACCCTACAATGAGCAGTTCTTC. This sequence encodes CASSIESSEPYNEQFF.

The chain couples TRBV12-5 to TRBJ1-2; 7 nucleotides line up with TRBD1. Germline lookup yields CDR1 LGHNT and CDR2 FRNRAP. The V segment lost 1 base and the J segment 4 bases; nucleotides outside the gene matches: 6. The CDR3 runs 15 residues. The CDR3: CASGLGDSRLYGYTF. CDR3 bases: TGTGCTAGTGGTTTGGGGGACAGTCGTCTCTATGGCTACACCTTC.

This sequence joins TRBV7-6 and TRBJ2-7; 10 bases map to TRBD2. Trimming removed 4 bases from V and 3 bases from J; junction bases left unmatched: 6. The CDR3 is made up of 15 amino acids. CDR1 and CDR2 (germline): SGHVS, FNYEAQ. Here the CDR3 DNA reads TGTGCCAGCAGCTCTAAACTAGCGGGGTTCTACGAGCAGTACTTC. This gives the protein CASSSKLAGFYEQYF.

The chain recombines TRBV5-6 with TRBJ2-7, with TRBD2 as a possible D gene (5 bases). This CDR3 is built from 15 residues. Trimming cost V 4 bases and J 5 bases, with 19 bases left between them. Germline loops: CDR1 SGHDT, CDR2 YYEEEE. CDR3 amino acids: CASSPRHSLGNEQYF. The CDR3 coding sequence is TGTGCCAGCAGCCCCAGACACAGCCTCGGGAACGAGCAGTACTTC.